This T cell receptor beta chain emerged from a study of shared clonotypes between healthy human individuals. CDR1 is MNHEY and CDR2 is SMNVEV in the germline V gene (reference sequence). The CDR3 totals 19 residues. With V trimmed by 2 bases and J by 1 base, 15 bases remained unmatched. The authors split each subset's genomic DNA evenly across several immunoSEQ plates. The table came from immunoSEQ multiplex PCR; TCRdb's copy has only in-frame clones and leaves some out. Of about 1.5 million clones listed, around 98% are singletons. Donation came from healthy HIV-negative adults that had no recent acute infections or vaccinations. As regards this clone: The antigen remains undetermined.

Findings and caveats of the study: Investigators expected sequencing depth to affect clonotype sharing among donors. The sampled material consisted only of blood, and tissue repertoires are likely to differ.

The source is a man aged 30 to 39 in good health. The chain links TRBV27 to TRBJ2-7; TRBD2 aligns across 9 bases. The sequenced sample consisted of naive CD4+ T cells sorted from blood. Noted subset: CD45RA+ positively selected. The CDR3 here is CASSLIPGLAGSASYEQYF. CDR3 coding DNA: TGTGCCAGCAGTTTAATCCCGGGCCTAGCGGGATCCGCATCCTACGAGCAGTACTTC.